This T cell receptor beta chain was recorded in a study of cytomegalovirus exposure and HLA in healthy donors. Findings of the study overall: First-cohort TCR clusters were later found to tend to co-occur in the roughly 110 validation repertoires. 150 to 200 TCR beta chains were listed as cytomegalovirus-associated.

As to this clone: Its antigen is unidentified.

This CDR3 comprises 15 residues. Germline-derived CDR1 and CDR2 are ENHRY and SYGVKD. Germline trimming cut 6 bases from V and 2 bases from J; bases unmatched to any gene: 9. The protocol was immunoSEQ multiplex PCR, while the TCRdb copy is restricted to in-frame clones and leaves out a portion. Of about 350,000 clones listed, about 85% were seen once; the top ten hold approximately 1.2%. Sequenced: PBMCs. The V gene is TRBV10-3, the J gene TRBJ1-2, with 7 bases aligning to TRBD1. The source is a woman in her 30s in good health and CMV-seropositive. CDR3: CAIREGGDSNYGYTF. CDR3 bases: TGTGCCATCAGGGAGGGTGGGGACAGCAACTATGGCTACACCTTC.